This T cell receptor (beta chain) was documented in a study of blood T cell repertoires in COVID-19. Across the whole study: Specimens from acute and convalescent COVID-19 originated in the United States, Italy and Spain. Sources were T cells, B-cell-depleted T cells, or PBMCs; the material itself was cDNA or gDNA.

Trimming at V came to 3 bases and at J to 4 bases, leaving 2 bases not matched to a gene. This CDR3 has 13 amino acids. CDR1 is GTSNPN, CDR2 SVGIG, per germline (reference sequence). In the study's own analysis: Researchers report that nucleated cell counts were estimated from reference gene primer amplification. Here immunoSEQ multiplex PCR was the method, and the copy in TCRdb shows in-frame clones only, minus some. The V and J calls and clone size come from that table; D and trimming were worked out from the DNA. The sample carries over 250,000 clones, around 86% recorded once. Sequencing was performed on peripheral blood. This receptor was identified in a human donor in a cohort sampled during active COVID-19. The chain uses TRBV30 and TRBJ2-3; 9 nucleotides agree with TRBD1. CDR3 nucleotides: TGTGCCTGGAGCGGGACAGGGCCAGATACGCAGTATTTT. Amino acid sequence: CAWSGTGPDTQYF.